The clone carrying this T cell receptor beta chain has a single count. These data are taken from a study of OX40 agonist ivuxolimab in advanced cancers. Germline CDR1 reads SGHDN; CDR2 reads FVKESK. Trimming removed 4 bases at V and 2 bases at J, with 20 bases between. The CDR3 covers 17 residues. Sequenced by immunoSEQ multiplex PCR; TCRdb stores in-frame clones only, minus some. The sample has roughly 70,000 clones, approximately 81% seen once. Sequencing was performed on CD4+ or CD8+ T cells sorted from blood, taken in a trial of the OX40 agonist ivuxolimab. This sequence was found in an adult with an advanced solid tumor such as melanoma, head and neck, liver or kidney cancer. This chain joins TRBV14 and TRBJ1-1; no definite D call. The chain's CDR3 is CASSPSNNRLSNTEAFF. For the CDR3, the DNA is TGTGCCAGCAGCCCATCGAACAATCGGCTCTCAAACACTGAAGCTTTCTTT.